The sequence of this T cell receptor beta chain was determined in a study of human T cells and chemical hapten exposure listed by TCRdb under 2021. As for the study more broadly: For sensitization, 2% DPC in acetone was applied to a roughly 2 cm by roughly 2 cm area of upper inner arm skin. Throughout the study period of 20 to 30 weeks, patients also received therapeutic DPC doses to the scalp every week. Patch testing was done on the upper back using Finn chambers containing 0.01% DPC, and results were scored after 6 days according to International Contact Dermatitis Research Group standards. Alopecia areata with under or over 50% scalp involvement, alopecia totalis and alopecia universalis were represented in the patient cohort, which was mostly female. Libraries were pooled for sequencing, and per-sample TCR yields varied mainly because of small differences in library volumes within the pool. This study followed changes in the peripheral blood TCR repertoire in vivo during primary and secondary sensitization of alopecia patients to the hapten diphenylcyclopropenone (DPC). Blood samples were taken from patients before sensitization (week 0) and at 2, 6 and about 24 weeks after DPC sensitization. Approximately 30 alopecia patients provided blood for TCR sequencing at one to four time points (pre-sensitization, 2, 6 and 24 weeks). General conclusions and limits of the study: After repeated subsampling, changes were observed in the strength of the expansion versus patch-test correlation and in the threshold at which the correlation became significant. Because all patients had alopecia, a presumed autoimmune disease, the immune response of the patients might differ from that of healthy individuals. A positive correlation was found between the number of PT1 expanded TCRs and patch test score, with significance reached at thresholds 8, 16 and 32 but not 4. Significantly more large CDR3 similarity clusters were formed by expanded TCRs than by pre-sensitization or healthy control sets, consistent with antigen-driven responses. DPC sensitization did not change how many TCRs were above 1 in 1000 frequency, and no evidence was found of alterations in global repertoire structure.

The sample's treatment or condition label is to be understood as: therapeutic diphenylcyclopropenone sensitization with weekly scalp DPC. At each patch-test visit, blood was drawn before the patch test was applied. Patients were eligible if aged 18 to 70, diagnosed with alopecia and judged suitable for DPC therapy, and pregnant patients were excluded. Total RNA was isolated from unfractionated whole blood collected in Tempus Blood RNA tubes. During library preparation, unique molecular identifiers were attached to individual cDNA molecules so that TCRs could be counted in a quantitative, reproducible way. From each blood RNA sample, both TCR alpha and TCR beta chains were sequenced. The published analysis was carried out like this. Samples had a median of approximately 93,000 TCRs, with a range from roughly 23,224 to 700,000. V, J and CDR3 annotation of the TCR reads was performed with the Decombinator software suite. For the PS versus PT1 abundance plots, all samples were subsampled to the same number of TCRs (28,000). TCRs were defined as expanded if absent before sensitization and observed at least eight times at the 2-week time point. In-frame beta chains were kept once TCRdb had trimmed the public reads at Q25 with fastp and called clones with MiXCR. Identical CDR3 protein sequences are pooled into one entry, listed with their most common genes and DNA. The V and J calls and clone size are TCRdb's, not the authors'. For this sample the table gives under 5,500 distinct CDR3 sequences, of which 49% were detected only once. Roughly 3.5% of the sample goes to the ten largest clones.

The CDR3, from cysteine to phenylalanine, totals 17 residues. Of all the DNA, just the CDR3 is kept, 51 bases in frame from base 1. According to the germline V gene, CDR1 reads MNHEY and CDR2 reads SVGAGI. Trimming takes 0 bases off V and 5 bases off J; junction bases not matched to a gene: 12. Of note for this clonotype: Its antigen is not yet known. Base quality data are lacking; no much larger clone is found one base away.

This TCR came from an adult with alopecia areata. Some clones in this sample may be carry-over from other donors' samples. This table probably holds off-target reads from a library built for another chain. The sequence is built from TRBV6-5 and TRBJ2-5; TRBD2 fits 7 bases in the junction. The sequencing here drew on whole blood, taken before DPC sensitization or 2, 6, or about 24 weeks after (not recorded which). The CDR3 protein: CASSYSGGDWRTETQYF. The bases read TGTGCCAGCAGTTACTCGGGGGGGGATTGGCGTACGGAGACCCAGTACTTC.